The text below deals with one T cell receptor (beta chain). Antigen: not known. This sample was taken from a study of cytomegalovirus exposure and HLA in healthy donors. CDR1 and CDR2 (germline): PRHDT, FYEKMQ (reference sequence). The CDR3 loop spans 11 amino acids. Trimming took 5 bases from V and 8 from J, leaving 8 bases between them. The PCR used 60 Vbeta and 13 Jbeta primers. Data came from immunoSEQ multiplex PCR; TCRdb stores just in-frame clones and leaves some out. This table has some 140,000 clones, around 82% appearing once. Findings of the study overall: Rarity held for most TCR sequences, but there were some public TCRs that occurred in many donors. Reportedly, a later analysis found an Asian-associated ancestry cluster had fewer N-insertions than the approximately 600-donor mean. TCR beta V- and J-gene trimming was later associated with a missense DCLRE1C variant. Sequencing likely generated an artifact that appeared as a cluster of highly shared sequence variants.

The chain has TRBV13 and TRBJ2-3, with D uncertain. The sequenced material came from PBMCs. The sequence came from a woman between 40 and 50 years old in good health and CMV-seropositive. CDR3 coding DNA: TGTGCCAGCAGCCAGGTCGGTACGCAGTATTTT. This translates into CASSQVGTQYF.